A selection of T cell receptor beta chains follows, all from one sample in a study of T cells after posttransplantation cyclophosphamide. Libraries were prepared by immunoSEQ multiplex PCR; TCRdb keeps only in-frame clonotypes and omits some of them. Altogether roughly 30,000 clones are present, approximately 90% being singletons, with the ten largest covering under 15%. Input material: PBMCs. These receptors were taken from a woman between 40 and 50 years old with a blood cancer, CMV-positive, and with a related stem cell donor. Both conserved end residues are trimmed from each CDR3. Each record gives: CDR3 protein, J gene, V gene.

CDR3 protein: ASSALAGGLGEQF
J gene: TRBJ2-1
V gene: TRBV11-2

CDR3 protein: ASSHGQNGNTIY
J gene: TRBJ1-3
V gene: TRBV7-6

CDR3 protein: ASSFGGDTEAF
J gene: TRBJ1-1
V gene: TRBV7-8

CDR3 protein: ASSLPTASIYYEQY
J gene: TRBJ2-7
V gene: TRBV11-2

CDR3 protein: ASSVAVPGGNYGYT
J gene: TRBJ1-2
V gene: TRBV9

CDR3 protein: AIKDRWDYEQY
J gene: TRBJ2-7
V gene: TRBV23-1

CDR3 protein: ASSGRGAARFNYGYT
J gene: TRBJ1-2
V gene: TRBV7-2

CDR3 protein: ASSYTGANYEQY
J gene: TRBJ2-7
V gene: TRBV11-2

CDR3 protein: ASSLTTSGPYQETQY
J gene: TRBJ2-5
V gene: TRBV5-1

CDR3 protein: ASSTGTATEAF
J gene: TRBJ1-1
V gene: TRBV19

CDR3 protein: ASSLGDRNIQY
J gene: TRBJ2-4
V gene: TRBV5-4

CDR3 protein: ASSVGGYEQY
J gene: TRBJ2-7
V gene: TRBV6-5

CDR3 protein: ASSLAGGGQETQY
J gene: TRBJ2-5
V gene: TRBV11-2

CDR3 protein: ASKRAYNEQF
J gene: TRBJ2-1
V gene: TRBV19

CDR3 protein: ASSRGRGHSPLH
J gene: TRBJ1-6
V gene: TRBV11-2

CDR3 protein: ASSPTSGGVYEQF
J gene: TRBJ2-1
V gene: TRBV27

CDR3 protein: ASSIPSGGAGTGELF
J gene: TRBJ2-2
V gene: TRBV11-2

CDR3 protein: ASSKATGGWSNQPQH
J gene: TRBJ1-5
V gene: TRBV21-1

CDR3 protein: ASSSTGNYGYT
J gene: TRBJ1-2
V gene: TRBV5-6

CDR3 protein: ASSFMPLSSTEAF
J gene: TRBJ1-1
V gene: TRBV5-1

CDR3 protein: ASDKTGSYNEQF
J gene: TRBJ2-1
V gene: TRBV28

CDR3 protein: ASSSNRDIITDTQY
J gene: TRBJ2-3
V gene: TRBV28

CDR3 protein: ASSLGQGYSPLH
J gene: TRBJ1-6
V gene: TRBV7-9

CDR3 protein: ASSEAYRGYGYT
J gene: TRBJ1-2
V gene: TRBV6-1

CDR3 protein: ASSYSITGRETQY
J gene: TRBJ2-5
V gene: TRBV6-5

CDR3 protein: ASSAPGNGEQY
J gene: TRBJ2-7
V gene: TRBV6-1

CDR3 protein: AIRREISGANVLT
J gene: TRBJ2-6
V gene: TRBV6-1